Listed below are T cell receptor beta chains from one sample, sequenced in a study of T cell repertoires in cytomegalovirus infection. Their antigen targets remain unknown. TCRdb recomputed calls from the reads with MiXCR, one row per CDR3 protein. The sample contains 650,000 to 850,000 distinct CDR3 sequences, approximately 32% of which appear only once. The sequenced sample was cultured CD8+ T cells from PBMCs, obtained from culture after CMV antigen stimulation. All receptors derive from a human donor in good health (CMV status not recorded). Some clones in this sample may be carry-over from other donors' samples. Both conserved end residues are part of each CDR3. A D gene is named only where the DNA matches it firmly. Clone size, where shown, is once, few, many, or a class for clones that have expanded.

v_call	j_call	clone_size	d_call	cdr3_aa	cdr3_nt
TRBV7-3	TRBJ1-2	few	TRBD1	CASSGWDSATYGYTF	TGTGCCAGCAGCGGTTGGGACAGTGCTACCTATGGCTACACCTTC
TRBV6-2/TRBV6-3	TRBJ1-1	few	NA	CASSFTRQWALNTEAFF	TGTGCCAGCAGCTTTACCCGACAGTGGGCCCTGAACACTGAAGCTTTCTTT
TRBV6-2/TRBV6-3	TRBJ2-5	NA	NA	CASIQTLKTQETQYF	TGTGCCAGCATCCAAACCCTTAAGACTCAAGAGACCCAGTACTTC
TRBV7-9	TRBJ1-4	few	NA	CASSLVGSGEKLFF	TGTGCCAGCAGCTTAGTCGGATCTGGCGAAAAACTGTTTTTT
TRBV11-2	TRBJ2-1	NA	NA	CASSLDPRGVNEQFF	TGTGCCAGCAGCTTAGATCCCAGGGGGGTCAATGAGCAGTTCTTC
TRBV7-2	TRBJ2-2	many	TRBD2	CASSQRLAGAVNTGELFF	TGTGCCAGCAGCCAAAGACTAGCGGGGGCCGTGAACACCGGGGAGCTGTTTTTT
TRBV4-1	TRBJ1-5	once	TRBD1	CASSQVDRERPQHF	TGCGCCAGCAGCCAAGTGGACAGGGAGAGGCCCCAGCATTTT
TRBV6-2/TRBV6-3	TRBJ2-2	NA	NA	CASSTIGQRTGELFF	TGTGCCAGCTCCACAATAGGACAAAGAACCGGGGAGCTGTTTTTT
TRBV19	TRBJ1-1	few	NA	CASSIGRTTEAFF	TGTGCCAGTAGTATTGGAAGGACCACTGAAGCTTTCTTT
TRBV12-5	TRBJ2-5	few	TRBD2	CASGFQRGDTRRPQETQYF	TGTGCTAGTGGTTTTCAGCGGGGGGATACTCGTCGGCCCCAAGAGACCCAGTACTTC
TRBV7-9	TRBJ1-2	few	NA	CASTRRDYGYTF	TGTGCCAGCACCCGAAGAGACTATGGCTACACCTTC
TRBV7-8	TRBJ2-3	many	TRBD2	CASSPSGGVITDTQYF	TGTGCCAGCAGTCCTAGCGGGGGAGTTATTACAGATACGCAGTATTTT
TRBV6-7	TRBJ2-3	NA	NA	CASSHLRPGLTYTQYF	TGTGCCAGCAGCCATCTTCGTCCCGGACTGACCTATACGCAGTATTTT
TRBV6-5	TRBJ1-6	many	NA	CASSYSTGGYNSPLHF	TGTGCCAGCAGTTACTCGACAGGCGGGTATAATTCACCCCTCCACTTT
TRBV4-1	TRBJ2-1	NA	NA	CASSQLADSYNEQFF	TGCGCCAGCAGCCAATTAGCGGACTCCTACAATGAGCAGTTCTTC
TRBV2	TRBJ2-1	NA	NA	CANRGEKAAYNEQFF	TGTGCCAATAGAGGGGAGAAAGCGGCCTACAATGAGCAGTTCTTC
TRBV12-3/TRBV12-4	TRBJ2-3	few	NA	CASSLAYSNTDTQYF	TGTGCCAGCAGTTTAGCCTACTCTAACACAGATACGCAGTATTTT